This T cell receptor (beta chain) was recovered during a study of blood T cell repertoires in COVID-19. On the study more broadly: Donors in the United States, Italy and Spain gave samples during acute or convalescent COVID-19.

V shed 4 bases, J shed 3 bases, and the junction held 5 bases outside the gene matches. Germline V gives CDR1 SGHTA, CDR2 FQGNSA. The CDR3 has 16 amino acids. Repertoires were generated with immunoSEQ multiplex PCR, while TCRdb's copy carries only in-frame clones and drops some. The data hold over 300,000 clones, with roughly 90% observed a single time. Sequenced material: PBMCs or T cells enriched from blood (not recorded which). The rearrangement links TRBV7-2 to TRBJ2-7; the match to TRBD2 covers 14 bases. The receptor was isolated from a woman aged 25 to 39 with acute COVID-19. Written as DNA, the CDR3 is TGTGCCAGCAGCTCCGGACTAGCGGGGGGCCTCTACGAGCAGTACTTC. As protein: CASSSGLAGGLYEQYF.